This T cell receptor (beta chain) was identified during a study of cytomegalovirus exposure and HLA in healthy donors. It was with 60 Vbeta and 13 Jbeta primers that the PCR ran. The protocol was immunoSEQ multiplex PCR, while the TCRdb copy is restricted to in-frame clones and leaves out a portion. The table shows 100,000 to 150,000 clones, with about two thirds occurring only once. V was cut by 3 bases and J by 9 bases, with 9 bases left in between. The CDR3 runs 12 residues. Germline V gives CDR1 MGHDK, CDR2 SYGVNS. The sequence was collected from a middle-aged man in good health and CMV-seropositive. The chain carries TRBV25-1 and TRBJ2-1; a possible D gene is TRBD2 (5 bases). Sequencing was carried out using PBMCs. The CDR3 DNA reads TGTGCCAGCAGTGAGCCGAGGGCTGAGCAGTTCTTC. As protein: CASSEPRAEQFF. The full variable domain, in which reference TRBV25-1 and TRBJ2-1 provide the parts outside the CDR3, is EADIYQTPRYLVIGTGKKITLECSQTMGHDKMYWYQQDPGMELHLIHYSYGVNSTEKGDLSSESTVSRIRTEHFPLTLESARPSHTSQYLCASSEPRAEQFFGPGTRLTVL.